This is a list of T cell receptor beta chains from one sample in a study of T cell repertoires in cytomegalovirus infection. One entry per CDR3 protein results from TCRdb running MiXCR on the reads. Of some 450,000 distinct CDR3 sequences in the sample, approximately 30% are singletons; the top ten hold roughly an eighth. Sample: PBMCs. The source is a human donor in good health (CMV status not recorded). Some clones in this sample may be carry-over from other donors' samples. CDR3s include the opening cysteine and the closing phenylalanine or tryptophan. Fields, in order: J gene, V gene, CDR3 protein.

>TRBJ1-1|TRBV10-3
CAISELRVNTEAFF
>TRBJ2-3|TRBV20-1
CSARLLAGRDTQYF
>TRBJ1-5|TRBV20-1
CSARDPSRGNQPQHF
>TRBJ1-4|TRBV6-8
CASSYVGGGEKLFF
>TRBJ2-7|TRBV9
CASSVAEGAGYEQYF
>TRBJ1-4|TRBV19
CASGRREANEKLFF
>TRBJ1-4|TRBV11-1
CAGSHRQGPSEKLFF
>TRBJ2-3|TRBV5-6
CASSLVGRQGSFTDTQYF
>TRBJ2-1|TRBV7-3
CASSFTPGLADYNEQFF
>TRBJ2-7|TRBV20-1
CSARGSSGPYYEQYF
>TRBJ2-7|TRBV19
CASSMGLGESYEQYF
>TRBJ2-5|TRBV6-6
CASSYGMERGQETQYF
>TRBJ2-7|TRBV7-6
CASSLGGEGTTPSYEQYF
>TRBJ2-7|TRBV6-1
CASIIGTGGDEQYF
>TRBJ2-5|TRBV13
CASSLRRQGGMETQYF
>TRBJ2-4|TRBV2
CASSGQGRVAKNIQYF
>TRBJ2-3|TRBV7-3
CASSLNGPPLAGEADPQYF
>TRBJ2-7|TRBV7-6
CASSLEEAYEQYF
>TRBJ2-2|TRBV19
CASVVRGQLTNTGELFF
>TRBJ1-6|TRBV2
CASTTGTANSPLHF
>TRBJ1-3|TRBV6-6
CASSYSRQTPGNTIYF
>TRBJ2-5|TRBV7-2
CASSPYRGMQTQYF
>TRBJ2-5|TRBV5-4
CASSQRFTAGLTFQETQYF
>TRBJ2-5|TRBV7-9
CASSYTSGAQETQYF
>TRBJ2-1|TRBV11-3
CASSLGGMPSYNEQFF
>TRBJ2-7|TRBV7-2
CASSPGPTYEQYF
>TRBJ2-3|TRBV7-6
CASSPMEPGLLTDTQYF
>TRBJ2-1|TRBV5-1
CASSLDRGLRFSSYNEQFF
>TRBJ2-1|TRBV5-1
CASSNVDRGSTYNEQFF
>TRBJ2-1|TRBV11-2
CASRFRGFFNEQFF
>TRBJ2-2|TRBV7-8
CASSFRLAGVNTGELFF
>TRBJ2-7|TRBV19
CAGQPPRDHPHEQYF
>TRBJ1-2|TRBV6-1
CASSQWTEQYGYTF
>TRBJ1-6|TRBV12-3/TRBV12-4
CASSSLITGGGSPLHF
>TRBJ1-1|TRBV27
CASSTLQGLNTEAFF
>TRBJ2-3|TRBV12-3/TRBV12-4
CASSLRPESTDTQYF
>TRBJ2-5|TRBV7-8
CASSSVRGQETQYF